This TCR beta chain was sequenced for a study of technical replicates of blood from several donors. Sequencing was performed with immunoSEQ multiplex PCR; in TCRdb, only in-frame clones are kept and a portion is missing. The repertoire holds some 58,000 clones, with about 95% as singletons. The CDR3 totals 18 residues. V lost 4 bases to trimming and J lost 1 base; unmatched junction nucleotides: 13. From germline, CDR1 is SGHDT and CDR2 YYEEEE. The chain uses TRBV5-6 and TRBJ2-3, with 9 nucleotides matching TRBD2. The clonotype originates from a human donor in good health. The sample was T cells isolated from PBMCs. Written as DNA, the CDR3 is TGTGCCAGCAGCCCCCTCCCATTGTTAGCGGGGGGCACAGATACGCAGTATTTT. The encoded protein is CASSPLPLLAGGTDTQYF.